Here is one T cell receptor beta chain with its context. No antigen is known for it. The V gene's germline CDR1 is SGHTA and CDR2 FQGNSA. The CDR3 has 16 residues. V was pared by 5 bases and J by 2 bases, with 9 bases of the junction left unmatched. TCRdb reanalysed the RT-PCR reads using MiXCR and keeps one entry per CDR3 protein. The sample yields hundreds of thousands of distinct CDR3 sequences, about a fifth seen once. These data come from a study of response to subunit inactivated influenza vaccine. Study results and limitations: The study's authors posited that every seasonal influenza vaccination enlists few new T cells.

Sequencing used PBMCs from blood, obtained 4 to 6 days after vaccination. The TCR was taken from a man in his fifties who received an inactivated influenza vaccine. V is TRBV7-2 and J is TRBJ1-2; 9 bases line up with TRBD1. CDR3 DNA sequence: TGTGCCAGCAGCGCGACGTGGGACAGGGTAAACTATGGCTACACCTTC. Protein: CASSATWDRVNYGYTF.